This TCR beta chain stems from a study of T cells after posttransplantation cyclophosphamide. The V and J ends lost 5 bases and 7 bases, in that order; junction bases with no gene match: 4. The CDR3 contains 13 residues. Germline CDR1 and CDR2: SGHAT and FQNNGV. The study's findings and limits: Recipient CMV seropositivity and CMV reactivation strongly tracked TRB clonality. Later blood repertoires were often dominated by clones from the donor CD8+ memory compartment.

On this clone: Its antigen is currently unknown.

The naive gate required viable CD3+CD4+ or CD3+CD8+ cells with CCR7+CD45RA+CD45RO-CD95-CD27+CD28+ phenotype. The table came from immunoSEQ multiplex PCR; TCRdb's copy has only in-frame clones and leaves some out. The data hold about 16,000 clones, with about 93% observed a single time. The chain uses TRBV11-2 and TRBJ2-1, with TRBD2 matching 8 bases. This sequence was found in a woman aged 50 to 60 in good health and a related stem cell transplant donor. The specimen was naive CD4+ T cells sorted from blood. DNA for the CDR3: TGTGCCAGCAGCCTCGGGAGGGGGAATGAGCAGTTCTTC. It yields the protein CASSLGRGNEQFF.